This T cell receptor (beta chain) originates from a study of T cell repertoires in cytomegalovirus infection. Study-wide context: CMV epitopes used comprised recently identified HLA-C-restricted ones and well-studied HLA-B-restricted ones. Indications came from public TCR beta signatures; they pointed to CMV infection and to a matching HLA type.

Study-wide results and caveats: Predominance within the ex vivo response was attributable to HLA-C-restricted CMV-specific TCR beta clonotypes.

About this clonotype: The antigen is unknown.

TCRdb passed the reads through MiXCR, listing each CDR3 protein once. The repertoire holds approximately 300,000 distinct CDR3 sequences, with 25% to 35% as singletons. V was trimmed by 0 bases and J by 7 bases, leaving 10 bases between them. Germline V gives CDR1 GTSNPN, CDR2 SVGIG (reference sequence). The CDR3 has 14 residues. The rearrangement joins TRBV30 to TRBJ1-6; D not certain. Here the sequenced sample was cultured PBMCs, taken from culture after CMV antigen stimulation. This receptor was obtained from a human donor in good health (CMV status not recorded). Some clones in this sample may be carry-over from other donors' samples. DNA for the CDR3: TGTGCCTGGAGTGTAGTGTCTGAAAATTCACCCCTCCACTTT. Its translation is CAWSVVSENSPLHF.